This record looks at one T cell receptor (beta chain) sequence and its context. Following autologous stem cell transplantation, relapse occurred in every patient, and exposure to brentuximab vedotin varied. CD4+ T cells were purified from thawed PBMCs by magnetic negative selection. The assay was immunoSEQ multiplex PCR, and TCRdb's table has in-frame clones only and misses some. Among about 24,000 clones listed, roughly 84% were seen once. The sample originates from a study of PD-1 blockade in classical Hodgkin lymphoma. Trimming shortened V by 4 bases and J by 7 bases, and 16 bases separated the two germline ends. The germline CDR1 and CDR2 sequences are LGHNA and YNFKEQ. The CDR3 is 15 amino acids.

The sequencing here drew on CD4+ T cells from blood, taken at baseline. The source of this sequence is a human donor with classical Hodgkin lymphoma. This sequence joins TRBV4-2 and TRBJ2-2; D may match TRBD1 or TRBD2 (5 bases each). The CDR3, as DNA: TGTGCCAGCAGCCGGACTTGGGACCCCTACGGGGAGCTGTTTTTT. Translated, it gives CASSRTWDPYGELFF.